The entry below describes one T cell receptor (beta chain). Its antigen is not known. The data belong to a study of lymphopenia after photon versus proton radiotherapy. General study findings and limits: Proton therapy kept repertoires fairly stable, unlike photons, which gained effector/memory cells.

The table came from immunoSEQ multiplex PCR; TCRdb's copy has only in-frame clones and leaves some out. The table lists more than 80,000 clones, around 80% of them singletons, with approximately 1.3% in the top ten. Germline V gene lookup returns CDR1 SEHNR and CDR2 FQNEAQ (reference sequence). Losses at the gene ends were 4 bases for V and 10 bases for J; bases not matched to a gene: 10. This CDR3 is 15 amino acids long. The TCR comes from a man in his sixties with pancreatic cancer. The chain joins TRBV7-9 to TRBJ1-4; 9 bases agree with TRBD1. The input for sequencing was peripheral blood, taken from a patient treated with proton-based radiotherapy. The DNA for the CDR3 is TGTGCCAGCAGCTCAACAGGGGGCTCGCCGATAAAACTGTTTTTT. It specifies CASSSTGGSPIKLFF.